The next 9 T cell receptor beta chains were all read from a single sample in a study of blood T cell repertoires in COVID-19 (dated by TCRdb to 2018 to 2021). The library was prepared using the immunoSEQ multiplex PCR assay. The clones in this table, taken by TCRdb from immuneACCESS, are in-frame only. Not every clone is retained; where verified, under half of the shortfall comes from an unresolved V gene, and the cause of the rest is unknown. A total of approximately 260,000 clones appear in this sample, 89% of them only once. The ten largest account for 3.5% to 5% of the sample. The specimen was peripheral blood. These receptors were collected from a woman in her thirties or forties who had recovered from COVID-19.

This chain joins TRBV9 and TRBJ2-2; the D is unclear. V was trimmed by 0 bases and J by 4 bases, leaving 7 bases between them. CDR1 and CDR2 (germline): SGDLS, YYNGEE. This CDR3 is built from 14 residues. The CDR3 loop reads CASSVGQPTGELFF. CDR3 coding DNA: TGTGCCAGCAGCGTAGGGCAACCCACCGGGGAGCTGTTTTTT.

The chain has TRBV6-6 and TRBJ2-5; maybe TRBD1 (5 bases). CDR3 length equals 13 residues. CDR1 is MNHNY, CDR2 SVGAGI, per germline (reference sequence). V shed 6 bases and J shed 9 bases, with 17 bases lying between them. CDR3 loop: CASSSTGQGAQYF. The CDR3 DNA sequence: TGTGCCAGCAGCTCGACGGGTCAAGGGGCCCAGTACTTC.

This chain uses TRBV7-9 with TRBJ2-7, with TRBD2 matching over 8 bases. Germline values: CDR1 SEHNR, CDR2 FQNEAQ (reference sequence). CDR3 size: 14 residues. V lost 5 bases and J lost 4; bases outside the gene matches: 7. CDR3 amino acids: CASSQTSDPYEQYV. Here the CDR3 DNA reads TGTGCCAGCAGCCAGACTAGCGACCCTTACGAGCAGTACGTC.

This sequence joins TRBV30 and TRBJ1-2; TRBD1 is a possible D gene (5 bases). V was clipped by 3 bases and J by 7 bases, with 15 bases between them. CDR3 length: 13 amino acids. Germline CDR1 GTSNPN, CDR2 SVGIG (reference sequence). As DNA, the CDR3 is TGTGCCTGGAGCTTTGCAAGGGACTCTGGCTACACCTTC. Residues: CAWSFARDSGYTF.

The chain has TRBV7-6 and TRBJ2-5, with TRBD2 matching 9 bases. Germline CDR1 and CDR2: SGHVS and FNYEAQ. There are 16 residues in the CDR3. The V segment lost 2 bases and the J segment 5 bases; nucleotides outside the gene matches: 9. The CDR3, as DNA: TGTGCCAGCAGCTTAATGGCGGGGGGGCGCGGGGAGACCCAGTACTTC. It translates to CASSLMAGGRGETQYF.

Points on this clone: The identical CDR3 is also encoded by other nucleotide sequences in the sample. The genes are TRBV2 and TRBJ2-5; D possibly corresponds to TRBD2 (6 bases). This CDR3 region has 14 residues. Germline V gene lookup returns CDR1 SNHLY and CDR2 FYNNEI. The V end lost 1 base, the J end lost 4 bases, and 10 bases lay between the germline ends. The CDR3 sequence is CASSEESGPETQYF. CDR3 bases: TGTGCCAGCAGTGAAGAAAGCGGGCCAGAGACCCAGTACTTC.

In this sample, this clone turned up once. The V call is TRBV3-1 (or the pseudogene TRBV3-2), the J call TRBJ1-1; TRBD1 might be the D (5 bases). The CDR3 runs 13 residues. Germline V gene data show CDR1 as LGHDT and CDR2 as YNNKEL (reference sequence). V lost 4 bases, J lost 0 bases, and 6 bases lay in between. The CDR3 spells CASSPTVNTEAFF. The DNA of the CDR3 is TGTGCCAGCAGCCCGACAGTGAACACTGAAGCTTTCTTT.

This clone appeared once. V and J are TRBV2 and TRBJ1-6, with D tentatively TRBD1 (5 bases). The CDR3 has 13 amino acids. The germline gives CDR1 SNHLY, CDR2 FYNNEI. With 6 bases removed from V and 9 bases from J, the gap between germline ends came to 12 bases. CDR3 sequence reads: CASRGALGSPLHF. The CDR3 DNA is TGTGCCAGCAGAGGGGCGCTGGGTTCACCCCTCCACTTT.

The V and J genes are TRBV27 and TRBJ2-3, with D perhaps TRBD2 (6 bases). The CDR3 totals 15 residues. CDR1 MNHEY and CDR2 SMNVEV come from the germline V gene (reference sequence). With 5 bases removed from V and 2 bases from J, the gap between germline ends came to 14 bases. The CDR3, as DNA: TGTGCCAGCAGTGTGCGGGATACCGACACAGATACGCAGTATTTT. Encoded protein: CASSVRDTDTDTQYF.